This TCR beta chain is from a study of shared clonotypes between healthy human individuals. Assay execution proceeded at the deep level. The table came from immunoSEQ multiplex PCR; TCRdb's copy has only in-frame clones and leaves some out. The table includes over a million clones, around 78% detected once. Overall study results and limits: It was observed that about 5% of naive CD4 clonotypes were shared across a handful of donors.

About this clone itself: The antigen remains undetermined.

The clonotype was recovered from a man younger than 35 in good health. Some clones in this sample may be carry-over from other donors' samples. Material for sequencing was memory CD4+ T cells from PBMCs. The subset here: CD45RA-negative fraction.

The CDR3 sequence is CASSREFADTQYF. In nucleotides, the CDR3 is TGTGCCAGCAGCCGGGAGTTCGCAGATACGCAGTATTTT. V is TRBV11-2 and J is TRBJ2-3; TRBD2 is a possible D gene (6 bases). This CDR3 comprises 13 residues. V shed 5 bases and J shed 4 bases, with 10 bases lying between them. In germline, CDR1 is SGHAT, CDR2 FQNNGV.